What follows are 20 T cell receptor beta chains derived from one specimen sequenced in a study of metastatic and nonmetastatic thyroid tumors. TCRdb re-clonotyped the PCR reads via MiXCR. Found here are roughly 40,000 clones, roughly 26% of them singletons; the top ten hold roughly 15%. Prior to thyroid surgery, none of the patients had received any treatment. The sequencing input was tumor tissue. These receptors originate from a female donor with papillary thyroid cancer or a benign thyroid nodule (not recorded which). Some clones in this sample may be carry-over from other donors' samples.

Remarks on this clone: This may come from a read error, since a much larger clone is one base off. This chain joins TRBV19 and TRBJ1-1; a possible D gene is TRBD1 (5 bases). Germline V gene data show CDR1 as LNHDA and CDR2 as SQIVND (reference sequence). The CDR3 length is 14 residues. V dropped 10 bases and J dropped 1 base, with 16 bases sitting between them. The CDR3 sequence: CAITPLGGNTEAFF. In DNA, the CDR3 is TGTGCCATTACCCCCCTTGGGGGGAACACTGAAGCTTTCTTT. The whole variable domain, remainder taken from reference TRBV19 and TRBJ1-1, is DGGITQSPKYLFRKEGQNVTLSCEQNLNHDAMYWYRQDPGQGLRLIYYSQIVNDFQKGDIAEGYSVSREKKESFPLTVTSAQKNPTAFYLCAITPLGGNTEAFFGQGTRLTVV.

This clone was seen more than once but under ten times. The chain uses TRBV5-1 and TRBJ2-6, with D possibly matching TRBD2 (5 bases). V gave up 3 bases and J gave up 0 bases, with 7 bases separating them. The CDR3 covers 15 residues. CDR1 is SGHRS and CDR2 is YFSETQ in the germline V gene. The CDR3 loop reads CASSYGDSGANVLTF. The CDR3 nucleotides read TGCGCCAGCAGCTACGGGGACTCTGGGGCCAACGTCCTGACTTTC.

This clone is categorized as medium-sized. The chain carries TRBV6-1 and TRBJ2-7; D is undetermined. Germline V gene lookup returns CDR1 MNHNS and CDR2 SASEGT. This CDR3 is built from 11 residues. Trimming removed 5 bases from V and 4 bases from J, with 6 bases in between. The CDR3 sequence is CASSQLYEQYF. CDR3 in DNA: TGTGCCAGCAGTCAACTGTACGAGCAGTACTTC.

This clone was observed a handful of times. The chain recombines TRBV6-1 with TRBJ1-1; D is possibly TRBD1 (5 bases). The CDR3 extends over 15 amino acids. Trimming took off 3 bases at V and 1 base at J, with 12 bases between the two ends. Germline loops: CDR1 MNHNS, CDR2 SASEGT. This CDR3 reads CASSDWTRGNTEAFF. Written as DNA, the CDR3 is TGTGCCAGCAGTGACTGGACAAGGGGGAACACTGAAGCTTTCTTT.

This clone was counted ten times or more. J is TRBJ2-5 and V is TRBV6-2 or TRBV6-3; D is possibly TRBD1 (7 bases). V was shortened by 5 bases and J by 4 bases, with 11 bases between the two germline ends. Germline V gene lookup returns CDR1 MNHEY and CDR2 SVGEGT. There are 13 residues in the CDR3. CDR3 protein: CASSDREAETQYF. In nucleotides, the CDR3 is TGTGCCAGCAGTGACAGGGAGGCAGAGACCCAGTACTTC.

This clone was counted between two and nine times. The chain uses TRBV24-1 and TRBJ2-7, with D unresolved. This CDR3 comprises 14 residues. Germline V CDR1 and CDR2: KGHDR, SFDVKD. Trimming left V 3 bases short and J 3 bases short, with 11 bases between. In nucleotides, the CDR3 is TGTGCCACCAGTGATGAGTCGTCTGGCTACGAGCAGTACTTC. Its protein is CATSDESSGYEQYF.

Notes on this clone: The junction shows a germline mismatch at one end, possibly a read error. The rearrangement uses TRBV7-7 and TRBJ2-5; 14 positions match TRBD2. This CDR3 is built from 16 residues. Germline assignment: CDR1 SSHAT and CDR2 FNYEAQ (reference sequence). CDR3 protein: CASSRGTSGSWETQYF. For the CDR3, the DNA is TGTGCTAGCAGCCGCGGGACTAGCGGGAGCTGGGAGACCCAGTACTTC.

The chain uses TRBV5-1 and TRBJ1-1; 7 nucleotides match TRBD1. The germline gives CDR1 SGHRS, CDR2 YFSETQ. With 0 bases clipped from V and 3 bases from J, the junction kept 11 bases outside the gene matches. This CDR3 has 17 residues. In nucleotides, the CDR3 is TGCGCCAGCAGCTTGGAGGGGAGATACAGGGGTTACACTGAAGCTTTCTTT. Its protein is CASSLEGRYRGYTEAFF.

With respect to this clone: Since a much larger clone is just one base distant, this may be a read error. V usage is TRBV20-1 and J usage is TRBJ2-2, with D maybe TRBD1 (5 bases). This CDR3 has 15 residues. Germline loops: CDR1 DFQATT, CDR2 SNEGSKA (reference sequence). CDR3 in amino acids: CGAARQGANTGELFF. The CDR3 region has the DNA TGCGGTGCTGCCCGCCAGGGCGCGAACACCGGGGAGCTGTTTTTT.

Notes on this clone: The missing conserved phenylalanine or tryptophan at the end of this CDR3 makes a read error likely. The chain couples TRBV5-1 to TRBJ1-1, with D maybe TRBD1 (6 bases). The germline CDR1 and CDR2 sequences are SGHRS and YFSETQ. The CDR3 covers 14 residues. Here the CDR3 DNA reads TGTGCCAGCAGCTTGGGGGCGGTAAGGACTGAAGCTTTCCTT. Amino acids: CASSLGAVRTEAFL.

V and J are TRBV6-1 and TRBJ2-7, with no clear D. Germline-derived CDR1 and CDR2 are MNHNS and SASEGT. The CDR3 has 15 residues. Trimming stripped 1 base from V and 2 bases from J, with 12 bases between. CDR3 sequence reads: CASSEEGGSAYEQYV. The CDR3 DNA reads TGTGCCAGCAGTGAAGAGGGCGGCAGCGCCTACGAGCAGTACGTC.

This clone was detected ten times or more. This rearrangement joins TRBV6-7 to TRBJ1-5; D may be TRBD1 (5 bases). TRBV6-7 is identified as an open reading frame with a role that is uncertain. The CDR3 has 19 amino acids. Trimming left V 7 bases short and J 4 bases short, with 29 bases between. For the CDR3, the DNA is TGTGCCAGCAAAACTTTAGGGCAGGGCAGCAAGTTAATTAATCAGCCCCAGCATTTT. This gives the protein CASKTLGQGSKLINQPQHF.

The CDR3 protein is CASSSDRGGYEQYF. In DNA, the CDR3 is TGTGCCAGCAGCTCTGACAGGGGAGGCTACGAGCAGTACTTC. V and J are TRBV28 and TRBJ2-7; 8 bases match TRBD1. The germline V gene has CDR1 MDHEN and CDR2 SYDVKM. V lost 6 bases and J lost 3; bases outside the gene matches: 7. This CDR3 spans 14 amino acids.

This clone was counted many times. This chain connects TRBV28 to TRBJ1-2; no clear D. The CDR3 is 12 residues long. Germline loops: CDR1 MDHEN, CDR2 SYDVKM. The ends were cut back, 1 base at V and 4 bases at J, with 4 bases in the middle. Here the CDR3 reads CASSLFGYGYTF. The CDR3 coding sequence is TGTGCCAGCAGTTTATTCGGCTATGGCTACACCTTC.

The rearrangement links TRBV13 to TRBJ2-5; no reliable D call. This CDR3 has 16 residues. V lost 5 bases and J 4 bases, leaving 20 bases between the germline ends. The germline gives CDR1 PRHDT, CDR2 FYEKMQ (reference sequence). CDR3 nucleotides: TGTGCCAGCAGCGTACAGTTCTCCTCCGATCCAGAGACCCAGTACTTC. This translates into CASSVQFSSDPETQYF.

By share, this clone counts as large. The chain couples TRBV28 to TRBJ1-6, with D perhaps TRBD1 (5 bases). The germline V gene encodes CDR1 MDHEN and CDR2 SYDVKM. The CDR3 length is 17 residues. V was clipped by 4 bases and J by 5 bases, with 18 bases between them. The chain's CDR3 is CASSSTSQGFNNSPLHF. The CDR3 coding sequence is TGTGCCAGCAGTTCCACCAGTCAGGGTTTCAATAATTCACCCCTCCACTTT.

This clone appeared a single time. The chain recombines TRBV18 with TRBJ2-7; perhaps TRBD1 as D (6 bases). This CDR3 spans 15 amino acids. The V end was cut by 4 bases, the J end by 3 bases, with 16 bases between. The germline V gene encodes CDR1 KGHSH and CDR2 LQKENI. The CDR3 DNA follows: TGTGCCAGCTCACAAGGACAGCGGTGGTTCTACGAGCAGTACTTC. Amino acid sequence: CASSQGQRWFYEQYF.

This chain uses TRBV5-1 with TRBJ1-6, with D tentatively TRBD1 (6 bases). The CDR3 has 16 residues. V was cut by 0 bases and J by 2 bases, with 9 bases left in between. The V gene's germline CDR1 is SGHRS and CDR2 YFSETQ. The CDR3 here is CASSLGGQTYNSPLHF. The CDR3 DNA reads TGCGCCAGCAGCTTGGGCGGACAGACCTATAATTCACCCCTCCACTTT.

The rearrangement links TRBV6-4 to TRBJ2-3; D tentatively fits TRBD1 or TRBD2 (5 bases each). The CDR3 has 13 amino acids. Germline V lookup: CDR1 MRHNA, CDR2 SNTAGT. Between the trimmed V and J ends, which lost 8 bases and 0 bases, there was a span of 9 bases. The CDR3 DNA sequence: TGTGCCAGCGCCCGGGACAGCACAGATACGCAGTATTTT. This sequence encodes CASARDSTDTQYF.

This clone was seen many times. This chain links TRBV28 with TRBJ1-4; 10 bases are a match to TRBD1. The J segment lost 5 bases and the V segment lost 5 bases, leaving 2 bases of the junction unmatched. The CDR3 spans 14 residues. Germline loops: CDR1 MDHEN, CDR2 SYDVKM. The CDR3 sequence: CASSRTGGNEKLFF. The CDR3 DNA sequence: TGTGCCAGCAGTAGGACAGGGGGAAATGAAAAACTGTTTTTT.